This T cell receptor beta chain was obtained from a study of blood T cell repertoires in COVID-19. Study information: Donors in the United States, Italy and Spain gave samples during acute or convalescent COVID-19. The analysed material was cDNA or gDNA that came from T cells, B-cell-depleted T cells, or PBMCs.

Only a few counts were recorded for this clone. The CDR3 is made up of 13 amino acids. Germline V gives CDR1 SEHNR, CDR2 FQNEAQ (reference sequence). V lost 1 base and J lost 4, with 5 bases in between. The data were produced by immunoSEQ multiplex PCR, yet TCRdb's version contains in-frame clones alone and is incomplete. This sample has roughly 250,000 clones, with 88% found just once. Participant ages covered about 18 to 95 years across 24 US areas. Researchers sorted participants into cohorts using their self-reported clinical history. The sequence was collected from a woman between 35 and 50 years old who had been exposed to COVID-19. Sequencing was done on a sample of PBMCs or T cells enriched from blood (not recorded which). The chain employs TRBV7-9 and TRBJ1-3, with unresolved D. The CDR3: CASSLVAGNTIYF. Here the CDR3 DNA reads TGTGCCAGCAGCTTAGTGGCAGGAAACACCATATATTTT.